Included here is one TCR beta chain sequence, with context. The CDR3 covers 16 residues. V lost 3 bases and J lost 4, with 20 bases in between. The data were taken from a study of shared clonotypes between healthy human individuals. Genomic DNA of every subset was divided equally among multiple immunoSEQ plates. The replicate PCRs on unsorted PBMC were given about 320 ng DNA, which is tens of thousands of T cell genomes. The table came from immunoSEQ multiplex PCR; TCRdb's copy has only in-frame clones and leaves some out. The repertoire consists of hundreds of thousands of clones, with roughly 72% occurring once and the leading ten covering around 11%.

The receptor's source is a woman aged 40 to 55 in good health. Some clones in this sample may be carry-over from other donors' samples. Sequences were obtained from PBMCs. The chain employs TRBV5-3 and TRBJ2-7; D possibly uses TRBD1 or TRBD2 (5 bases each). TRBV5-3 is assigned to the ORF class and has an uncertain function. CDR3 DNA sequence: TGTGCCAGAAGCTCGAAGGGACCGAATTCCGATTACGAGCAGTACTTC. This codes for CARSSKGPNSDYEQYF.